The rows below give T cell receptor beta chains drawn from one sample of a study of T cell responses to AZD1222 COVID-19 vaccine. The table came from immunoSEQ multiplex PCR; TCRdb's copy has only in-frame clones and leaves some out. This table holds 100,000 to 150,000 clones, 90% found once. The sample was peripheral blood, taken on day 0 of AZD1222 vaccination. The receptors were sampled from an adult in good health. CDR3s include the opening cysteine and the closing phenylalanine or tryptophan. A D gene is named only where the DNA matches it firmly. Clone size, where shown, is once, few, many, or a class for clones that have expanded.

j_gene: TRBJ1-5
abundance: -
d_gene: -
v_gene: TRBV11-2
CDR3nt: TGTGCCAGCAGCTTAGGAAACAGGGTAGGCCAGCCCCAGCATTTT
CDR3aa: CASSLGNRVGQPQHF

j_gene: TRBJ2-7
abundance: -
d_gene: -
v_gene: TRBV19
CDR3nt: TGTGCCAGTAGTGTGACAGCCTCCCGACTAGGGTACGAGCAGTACTTC
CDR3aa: CASSVTASRLGYEQYF

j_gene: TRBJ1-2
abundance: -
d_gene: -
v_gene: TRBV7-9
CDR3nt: TGTGCCAGCAGCTTAGGAGGAGACAGGTACTACACCTTC
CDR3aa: CASSLGGDRYYTF

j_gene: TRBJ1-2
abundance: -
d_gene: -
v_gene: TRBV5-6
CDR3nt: TGTGCCAGCAGCTTGGCTCAGAACCATTTTAGCTACACCTTC
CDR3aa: CASSLAQNHFSYTF

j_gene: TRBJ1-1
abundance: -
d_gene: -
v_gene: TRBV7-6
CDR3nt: TGTGCCAGCAGCTTAAGTATTGGGGAATCCCACACTGAAGCTTTCTTT
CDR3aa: CASSLSIGESHTEAFF

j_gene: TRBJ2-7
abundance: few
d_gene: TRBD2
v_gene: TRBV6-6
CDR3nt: TGTGCCAGCAGCGACGGGACTAGCGTCTACGAGCAGTACTTC
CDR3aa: CASSDGTSVYEQYF

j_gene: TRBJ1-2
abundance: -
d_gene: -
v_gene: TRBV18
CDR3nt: TGTGCCAGCTCAGGGGGTAACTATGGCTACACCTTC
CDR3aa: CASSGGNYGYTF

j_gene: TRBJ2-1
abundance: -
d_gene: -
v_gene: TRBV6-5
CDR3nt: TGTGCCGCCAGGGAGTACAATGAGCAGTTCTTC
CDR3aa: CAAREYNEQFF

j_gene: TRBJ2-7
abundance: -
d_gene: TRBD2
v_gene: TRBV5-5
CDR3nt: TGTGCCAGCAGCTTAGAACTAGCGGAGTACTACGAGCAGTACTTC
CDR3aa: CASSLELAEYYEQYF

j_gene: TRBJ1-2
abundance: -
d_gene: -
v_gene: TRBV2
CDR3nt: TGTGCCAGCAGTGCGAGGTCGGGCAGGGGTGTCGATTTGATTGGCTACACCTTC
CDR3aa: CASSARSGRGVDLIGYTF

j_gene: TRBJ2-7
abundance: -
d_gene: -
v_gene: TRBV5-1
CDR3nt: TGCGCCAGCAGCTTGGCCCCGGGTGGCGACGAGCAGTACTTC
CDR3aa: CASSLAPGGDEQYF

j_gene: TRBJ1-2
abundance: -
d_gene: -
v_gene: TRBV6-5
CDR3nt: TGTGCCAGCAGTTACTCCACTCGTTGGGGCAGCTATGGCTACACCTTC
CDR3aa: CASSYSTRWGSYGYTF

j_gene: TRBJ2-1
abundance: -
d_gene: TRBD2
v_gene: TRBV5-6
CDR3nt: TGTGCCAGCAGCTTGGGGACTAGCGTAGGCAATGAGCAGTTCTTC
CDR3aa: CASSLGTSVGNEQFF

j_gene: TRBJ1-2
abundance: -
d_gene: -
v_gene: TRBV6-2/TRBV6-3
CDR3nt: TGTGCCAGCAGCCGATCAGTCGGGGGGCACCACTATGGCTACACCTTC
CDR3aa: CASSRSVGGHHYGYTF

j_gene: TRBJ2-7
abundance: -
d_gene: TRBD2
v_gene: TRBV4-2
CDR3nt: TGTGCCAGCAGCCAAGAGGGAGGGGCCTCCTACGAGCAGTACTTC
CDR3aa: CASSQEGGASYEQYF

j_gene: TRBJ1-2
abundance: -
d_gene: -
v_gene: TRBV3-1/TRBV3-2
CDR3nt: TGTGCCAGCAGCCAGGAAGGGGGACCGTACTATGGCTACACCTTC
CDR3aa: CASSQEGGPYYGYTF

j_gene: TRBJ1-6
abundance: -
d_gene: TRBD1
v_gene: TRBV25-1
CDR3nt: TGTGCCAGCAGTGGGACAGGGGTGAATTCACCCCTCCACTTT
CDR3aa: CASSGTGVNSPLHF

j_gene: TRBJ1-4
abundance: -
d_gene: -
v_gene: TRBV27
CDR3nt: TGTGCCAGCAGTGGAAGCGTACAGGGCACTAATGAAAAACTGTTTTTT
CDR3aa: CASSGSVQGTNEKLFF

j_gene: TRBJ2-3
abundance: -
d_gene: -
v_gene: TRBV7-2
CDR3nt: TGTGCCAGCAGCTTAGAAGGGCAGGGTTACCCAGATACGCAGTATTTT
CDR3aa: CASSLEGQGYPDTQYF

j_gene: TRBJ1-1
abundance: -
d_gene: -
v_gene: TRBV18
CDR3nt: TGTGCCAGCTCACCGAGGGGAGCCATGAACACTGAAGCTTTCTTT
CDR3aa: CASSPRGAMNTEAFF

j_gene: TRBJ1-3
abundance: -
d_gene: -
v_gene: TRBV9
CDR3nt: TGTGCCAGCAGCGTGGGTGACGCCTCTGGAAACACCATATATTTT
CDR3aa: CASSVGDASGNTIYF

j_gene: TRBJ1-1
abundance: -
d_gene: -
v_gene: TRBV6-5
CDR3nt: TGTGCCAGCAGTCAACCCGGGATGGTTACTGAAGCTTTCTTT
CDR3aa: CASSQPGMVTEAFF

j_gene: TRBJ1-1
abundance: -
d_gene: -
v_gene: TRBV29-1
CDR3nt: TGCAGCGTTGTAGACACTGAAGCTTTCTTT
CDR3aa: CSVVDTEAFF

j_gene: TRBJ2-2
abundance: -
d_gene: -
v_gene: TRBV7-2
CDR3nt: TGTGCCAGCAGCTTAGAGGGACTCCCAACCGGGGAGCTGTTTTTT
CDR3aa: CASSLEGLPTGELFF

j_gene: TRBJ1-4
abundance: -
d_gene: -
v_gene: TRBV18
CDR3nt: TGTGCCAGCTCACCACGGCTGGGGGGGGCGGATGAAAAACTGTTTTTT
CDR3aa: CASSPRLGGADEKLFF

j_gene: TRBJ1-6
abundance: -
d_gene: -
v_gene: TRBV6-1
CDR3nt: TGTGCCAGCAGTGAATTTTGGGCAGGGGCCAACTCCTATAATTCACCCCTCCACTTT
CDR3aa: CASSEFWAGANSYNSPLHF

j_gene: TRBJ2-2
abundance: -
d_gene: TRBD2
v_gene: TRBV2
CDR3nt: TGTGCCAGCAACAGCCAGGGACTAGCGAACACCGGGGAGCTGTTTTTT
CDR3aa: CASNSQGLANTGELFF

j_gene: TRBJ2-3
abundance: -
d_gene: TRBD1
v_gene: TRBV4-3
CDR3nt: TGCGCCAGCAGCCAGCGCCGAGACAGGGCTGCAGATACGCAGTATTTT
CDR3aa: CASSQRRDRAADTQYF

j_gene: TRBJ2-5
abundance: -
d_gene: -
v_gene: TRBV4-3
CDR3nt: TGCGCCAGCAGCCAAGCGAGGGGAGGTACGGAGACCCAGTACTTC
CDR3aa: CASSQARGGTETQYF

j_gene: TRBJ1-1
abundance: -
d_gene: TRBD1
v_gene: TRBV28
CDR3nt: TGTGCCAGCAGGAGCCTGACAGGGGGCTACACTGAAGCTTTCTTT
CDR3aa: CASRSLTGGYTEAFF

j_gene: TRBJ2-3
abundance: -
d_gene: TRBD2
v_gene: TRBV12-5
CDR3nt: TGTGCTAGTGGTGTGACTAGCGGGGGGGCGCGGTTCGCAGATACGCAGTATTTT
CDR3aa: CASGVTSGGARFADTQYF

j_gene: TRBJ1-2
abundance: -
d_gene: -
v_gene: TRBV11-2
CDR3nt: TGTGCCAGCAGCTTGGGAGAGGGTCGTCCCTATGGCTACACCTTC
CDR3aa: CASSLGEGRPYGYTF

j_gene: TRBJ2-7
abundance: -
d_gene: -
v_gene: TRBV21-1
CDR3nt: TGTGCCAGCAGCAAAGATCGACATATCTCCTACGAGCAGTACTTC
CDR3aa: CASSKDRHISYEQYF

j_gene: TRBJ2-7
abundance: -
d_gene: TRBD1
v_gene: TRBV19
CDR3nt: TGTGCCAGTGGACAGGGGGAAGCCTACGAGCAGTACTTC
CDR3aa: CASGQGEAYEQYF

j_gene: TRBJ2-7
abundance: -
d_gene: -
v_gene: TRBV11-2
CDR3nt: TGTGCCAGCAGCTCCCTCACCCTTTACGAGCAGTACTTC
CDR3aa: CASSSLTLYEQYF

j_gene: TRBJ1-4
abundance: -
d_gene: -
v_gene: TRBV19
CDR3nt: TGTGCCAGTAGCCCAACACGGGGGACTAATGAAAAACTGTTTTTT
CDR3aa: CASSPTRGTNEKLFF

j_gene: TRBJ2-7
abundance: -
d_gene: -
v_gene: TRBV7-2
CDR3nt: TGTGCCAGCAGCCTGCAACGGGGTTCCTACGAGCAGTACTTC
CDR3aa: CASSLQRGSYEQYF

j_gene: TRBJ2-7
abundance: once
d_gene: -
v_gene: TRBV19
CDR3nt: TGTGCCAGTAGTATAGAGGGAGTGAAGGGAAGTGGTCGCTACGAGCAGTACTTC
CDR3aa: CASSIEGVKGSGRYEQYF

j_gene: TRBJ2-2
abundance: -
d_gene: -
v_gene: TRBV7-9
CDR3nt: TGTGCCAGCAGCCCCGATACAACCGGGGAGCTGTTTTTT
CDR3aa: CASSPDTTGELFF

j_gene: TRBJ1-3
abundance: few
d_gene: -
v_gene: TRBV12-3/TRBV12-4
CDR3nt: TGTGCTAACGTTCCAGGGTCCGGAAACACCATATATTTT
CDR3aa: CANVPGSGNTIYF

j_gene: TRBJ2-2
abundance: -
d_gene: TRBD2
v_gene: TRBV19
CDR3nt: TGTGCCAGTAGTATGGCGGGGGGGCACACCGGGGAGCTGTTTTTT
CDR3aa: CASSMAGGHTGELFF

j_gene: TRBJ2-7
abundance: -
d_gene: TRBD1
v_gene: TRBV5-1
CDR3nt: TGCGCCAGCAGCCCAAGGACAGGGGGCGCGGACTACGAGCAGTACTTC
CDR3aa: CASSPRTGGADYEQYF

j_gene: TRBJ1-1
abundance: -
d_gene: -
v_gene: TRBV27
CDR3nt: TGTGCCAGCAGTTTAGAGTGGGGACCTTATGAAGCTTTCTTT
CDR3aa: CASSLEWGPYEAFF

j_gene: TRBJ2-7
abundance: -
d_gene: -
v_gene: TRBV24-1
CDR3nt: TGTGCCACCAGTGATCGGCGCGAGCAGTACTTC
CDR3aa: CATSDRREQYF

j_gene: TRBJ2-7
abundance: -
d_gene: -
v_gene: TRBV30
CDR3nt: TGTGCCTTGGCTGGGGGCCCCTACGAGCAGTACTTC
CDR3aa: CALAGGPYEQYF

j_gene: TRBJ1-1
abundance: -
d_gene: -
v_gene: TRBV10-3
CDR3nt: TGTGCCATCGGGAGAAGGGGGGAGGACACTGAAGCTTTCTTT
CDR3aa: CAIGRRGEDTEAFF

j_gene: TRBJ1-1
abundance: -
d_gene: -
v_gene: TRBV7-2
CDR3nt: TGTGCCAGCAGCTTAGCTCTCTCAGGGAGCACTGAAGCTTTCTTT
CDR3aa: CASSLALSGSTEAFF

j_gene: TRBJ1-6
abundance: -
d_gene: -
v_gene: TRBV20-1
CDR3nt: TGCAGTGCTAGTCTGGGAGTTAGTTCACCCCTCCACTTT
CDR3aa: CSASLGVSSPLHF

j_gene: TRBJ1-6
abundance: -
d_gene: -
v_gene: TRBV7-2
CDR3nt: TGTGCCAGCAGCTTAGAGTTCAAGGGCTCACCCCTCCACTTT
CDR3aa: CASSLEFKGSPLHF

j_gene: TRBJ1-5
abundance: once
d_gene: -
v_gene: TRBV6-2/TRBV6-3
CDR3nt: TGTGCCAGCAGTTACCCCACGGACTGGGTCTTCGGTCAGCCCCAGCATTTT
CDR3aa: CASSYPTDWVFGQPQHF

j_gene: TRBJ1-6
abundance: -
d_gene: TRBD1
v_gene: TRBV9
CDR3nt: TGTGCCAGCAGCGTAGACGCAGGGGGCGATTCACCCCTCCACTTT
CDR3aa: CASSVDAGGDSPLHF

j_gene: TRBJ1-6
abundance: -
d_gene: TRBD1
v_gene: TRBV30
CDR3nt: TGTGCCTGGAGTCGGACAGGGATCAATTCACCCCTCCACTTT
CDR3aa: CAWSRTGINSPLHF

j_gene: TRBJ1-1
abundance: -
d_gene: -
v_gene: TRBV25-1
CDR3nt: TGTGCCAGCAGTGAGGGACACTACACTGAAGCTTTCTTT
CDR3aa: CASSEGHYTEAFF